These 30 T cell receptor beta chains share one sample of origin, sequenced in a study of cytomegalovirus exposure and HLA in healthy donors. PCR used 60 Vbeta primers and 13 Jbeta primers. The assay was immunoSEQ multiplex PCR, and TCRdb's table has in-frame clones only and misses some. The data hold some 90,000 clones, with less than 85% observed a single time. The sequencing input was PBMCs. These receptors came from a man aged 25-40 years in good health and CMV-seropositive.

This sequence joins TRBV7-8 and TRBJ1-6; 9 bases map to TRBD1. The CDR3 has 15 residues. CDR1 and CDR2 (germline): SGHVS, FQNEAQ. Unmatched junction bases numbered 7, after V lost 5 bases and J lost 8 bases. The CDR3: CASSLNRGHDSPLHF. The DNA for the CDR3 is TGTGCCAGCAGCCTGAACAGGGGGCATGATTCACCCCTCCACTTT.

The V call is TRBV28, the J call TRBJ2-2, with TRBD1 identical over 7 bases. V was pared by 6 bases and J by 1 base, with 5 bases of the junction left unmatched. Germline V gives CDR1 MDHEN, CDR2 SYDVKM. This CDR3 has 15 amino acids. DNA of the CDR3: TGTGCCAGCAGCTTGGGACAGCGGAACACCGGGGAGCTGTTTTTT. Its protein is CASSLGQRNTGELFF. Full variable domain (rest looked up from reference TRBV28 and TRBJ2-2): DVKVTQSSRYLVKRTGEKVFLECVQDMDHENMFWYRQDPGLGLRLIYFSYDVKMKEKGDIPEGYSVSREKKERFSLILESASTNQTSMYLCASSLGQRNTGELFFGEGSRLTVL.

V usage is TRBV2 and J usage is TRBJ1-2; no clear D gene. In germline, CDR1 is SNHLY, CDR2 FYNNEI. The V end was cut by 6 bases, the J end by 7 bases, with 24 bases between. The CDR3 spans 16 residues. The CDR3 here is CASSPSRDSNRGGYTF. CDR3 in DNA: TGTGCCAGCAGCCCCTCACGCGACTCCAACCGAGGTGGCTACACCTTC.

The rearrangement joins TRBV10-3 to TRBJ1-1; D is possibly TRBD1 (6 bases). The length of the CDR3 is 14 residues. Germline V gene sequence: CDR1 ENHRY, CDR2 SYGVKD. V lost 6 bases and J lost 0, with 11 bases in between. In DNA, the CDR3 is TGTGCCATCAGAGGAACAGGGTTGAACACTGAAGCTTTCTTT. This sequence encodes CAIRGTGLNTEAFF.

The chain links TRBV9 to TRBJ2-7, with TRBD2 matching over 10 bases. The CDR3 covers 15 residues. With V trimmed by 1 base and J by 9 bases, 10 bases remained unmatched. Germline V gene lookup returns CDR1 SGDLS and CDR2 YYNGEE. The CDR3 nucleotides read TGTGCCAGCAGCGTAAGTCAACTAGCGGGAAGCAGGCAGTACTTC. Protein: CASSVSQLAGSRQYF.

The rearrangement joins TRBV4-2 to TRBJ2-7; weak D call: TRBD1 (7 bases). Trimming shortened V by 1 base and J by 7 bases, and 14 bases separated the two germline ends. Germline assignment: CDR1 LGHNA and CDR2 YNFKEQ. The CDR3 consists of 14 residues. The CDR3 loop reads CASSQVEGAGEQYF. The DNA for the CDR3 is TGTGCCAGCAGCCAAGTGGAGGGGGCTGGGGAGCAGTACTTC.

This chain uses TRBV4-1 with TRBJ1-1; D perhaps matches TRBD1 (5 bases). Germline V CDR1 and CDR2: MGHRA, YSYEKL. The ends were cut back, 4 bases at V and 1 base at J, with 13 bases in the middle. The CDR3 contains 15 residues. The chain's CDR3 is CASSPVGRPNTEAFF. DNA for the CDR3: TGCGCCAGCAGCCCTGTGGGGCGGCCGAACACTGAAGCTTTCTTT.

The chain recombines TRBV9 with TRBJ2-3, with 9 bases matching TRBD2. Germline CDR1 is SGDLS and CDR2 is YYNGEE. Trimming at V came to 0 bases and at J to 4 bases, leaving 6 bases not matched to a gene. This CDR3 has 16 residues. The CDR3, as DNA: TGTGCCAGCAGCGTAGTAGAGCGGGGGGTGTCAGATACGCAGTATTTT. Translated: CASSVVERGVSDTQYF.

This CDR3 is CASSSRQSSPLHF. CDR3 coding DNA: TGTGCCAGCAGCTCCAGACAGTCATCACCCCTCCACTTT. The chain uses TRBV7-2 and TRBJ1-6, with D possibly being TRBD1 (5 bases). This CDR3 region has 13 residues. CDR1 and CDR2 (germline): SGHTA, FQGNSA. Deletions cut 4 bases from V and 10 bases from J, with 11 bases between.

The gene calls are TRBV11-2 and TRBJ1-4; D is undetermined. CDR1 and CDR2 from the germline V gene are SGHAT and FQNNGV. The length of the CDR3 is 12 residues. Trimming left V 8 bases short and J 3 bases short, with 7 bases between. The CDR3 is CASQAPNEKLFF. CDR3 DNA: TGTGCCAGCCAAGCCCCTAATGAAAAACTGTTTTTT.

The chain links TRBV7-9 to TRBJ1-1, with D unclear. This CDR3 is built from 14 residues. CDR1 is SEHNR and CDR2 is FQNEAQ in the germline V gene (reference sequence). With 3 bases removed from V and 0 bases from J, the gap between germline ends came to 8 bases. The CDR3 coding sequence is TGTGCCAGCAGCTTCATGAGCATGAACACTGAAGCTTTCTTT. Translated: CASSFMSMNTEAFF.

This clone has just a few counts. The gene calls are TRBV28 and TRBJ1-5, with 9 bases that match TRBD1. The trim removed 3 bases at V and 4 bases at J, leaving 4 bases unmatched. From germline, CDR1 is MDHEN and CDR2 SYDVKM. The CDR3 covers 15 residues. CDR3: CASSLGQGRNQPQHF. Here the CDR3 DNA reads TGTGCCAGCAGTTTGGGACAGGGACGAAATCAGCCCCAGCATTTT.

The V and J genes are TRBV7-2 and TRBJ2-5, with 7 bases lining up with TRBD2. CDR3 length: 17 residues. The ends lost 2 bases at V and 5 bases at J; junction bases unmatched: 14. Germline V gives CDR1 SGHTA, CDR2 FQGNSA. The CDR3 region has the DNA TGTGCCAGCAGCTTATTCTCGACTAGCCGATACCCCGAGACCCAGTACTTC. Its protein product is CASSLFSTSRYPETQYF. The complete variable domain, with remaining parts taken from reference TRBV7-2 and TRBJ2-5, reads GAGVSQSPSNKVTEKGKDVELRCDPISGHTALYWYRQSLGQGLEFLIYFQGNSAPDKSGLPSDRFSAERTGGSVSTLTIQRTQQEDSAVYLCASSLFSTSRYPETQYFGPGTRLLVL.

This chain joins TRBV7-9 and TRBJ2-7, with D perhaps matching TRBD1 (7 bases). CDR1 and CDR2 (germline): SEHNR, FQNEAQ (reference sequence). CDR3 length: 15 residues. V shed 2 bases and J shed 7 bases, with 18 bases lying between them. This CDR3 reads CASSLSGGSSREQYF. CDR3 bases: TGTGCCAGCAGCTTATCAGGGGGGAGCTCTCGAGAGCAGTACTTC.

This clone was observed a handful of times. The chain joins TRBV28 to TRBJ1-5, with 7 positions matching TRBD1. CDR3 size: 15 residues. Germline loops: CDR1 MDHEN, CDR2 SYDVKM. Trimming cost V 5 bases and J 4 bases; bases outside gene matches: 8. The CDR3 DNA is TGTGCCAGCAGTCCTCCCCAGGGGGGTAATCAGCCCCAGCATTTT. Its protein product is CASSPPQGGNQPQHF.

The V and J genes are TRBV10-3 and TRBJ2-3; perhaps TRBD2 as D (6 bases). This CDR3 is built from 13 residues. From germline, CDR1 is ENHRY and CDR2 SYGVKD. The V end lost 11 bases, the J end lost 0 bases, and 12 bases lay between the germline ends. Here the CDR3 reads CASQRASTDTQYF. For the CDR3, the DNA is TGTGCCTCCCAGCGGGCTAGCACAGATACGCAGTATTTT.

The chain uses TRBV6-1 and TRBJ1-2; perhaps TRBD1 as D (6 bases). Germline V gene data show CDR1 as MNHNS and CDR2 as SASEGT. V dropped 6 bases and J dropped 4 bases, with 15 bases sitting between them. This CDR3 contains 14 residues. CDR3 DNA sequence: TGTGCCAGCAGGTCCAAGGGGGGGGCCTATGGCTACACCTTC. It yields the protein CASRSKGGAYGYTF.

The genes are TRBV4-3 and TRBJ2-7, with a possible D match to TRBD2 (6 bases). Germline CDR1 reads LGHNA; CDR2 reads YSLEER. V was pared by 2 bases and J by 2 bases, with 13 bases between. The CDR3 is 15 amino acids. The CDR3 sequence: CASSQTGSAPYEQYF. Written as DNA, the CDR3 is TGCGCCAGCAGCCAAACCGGGAGTGCCCCCTACGAGCAGTACTTC.

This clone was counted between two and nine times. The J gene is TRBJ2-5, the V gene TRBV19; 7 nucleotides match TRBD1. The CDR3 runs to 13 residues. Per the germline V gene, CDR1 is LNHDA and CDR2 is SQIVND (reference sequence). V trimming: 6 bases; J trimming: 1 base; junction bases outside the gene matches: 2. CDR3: CASRAGGQETQYF. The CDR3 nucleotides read TGTGCCAGTAGGGCAGGGGGCCAAGAGACCCAGTACTTC.

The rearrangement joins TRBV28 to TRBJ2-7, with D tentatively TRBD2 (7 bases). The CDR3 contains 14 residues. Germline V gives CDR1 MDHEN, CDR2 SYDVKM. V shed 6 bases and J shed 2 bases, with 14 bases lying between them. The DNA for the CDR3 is TGTGCCAGCAGCTTCGGGGGGCCGACCTACGAGCAGTACTTC. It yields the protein CASSFGGPTYEQYF.

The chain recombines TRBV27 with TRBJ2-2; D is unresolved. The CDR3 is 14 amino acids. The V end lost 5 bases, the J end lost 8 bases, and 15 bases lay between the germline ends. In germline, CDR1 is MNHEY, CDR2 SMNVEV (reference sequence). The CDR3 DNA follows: TGTGCCAGCAGTCCCCAGTTAGAGGTTGGGGAGCTGTTTTTT. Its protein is CASSPQLEVGELFF.

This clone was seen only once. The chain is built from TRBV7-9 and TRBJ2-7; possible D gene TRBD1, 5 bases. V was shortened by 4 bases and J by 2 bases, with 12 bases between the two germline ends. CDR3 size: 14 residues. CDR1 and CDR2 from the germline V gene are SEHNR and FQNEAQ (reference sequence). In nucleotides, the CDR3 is TGTGCCAGCAGCTCGGACACCTTCCCCTACGAGCAGTACTTC. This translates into CASSSDTFPYEQYF.

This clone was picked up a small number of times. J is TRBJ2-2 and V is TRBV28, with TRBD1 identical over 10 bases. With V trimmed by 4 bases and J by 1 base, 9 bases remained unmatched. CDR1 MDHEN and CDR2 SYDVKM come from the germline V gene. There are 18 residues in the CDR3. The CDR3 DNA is TGTGCCAGCAGTTCGGGTGGGACAGGGGCTTGGAACACCGGGGAGCTGTTTTTT. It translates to CASSSGGTGAWNTGELFF.

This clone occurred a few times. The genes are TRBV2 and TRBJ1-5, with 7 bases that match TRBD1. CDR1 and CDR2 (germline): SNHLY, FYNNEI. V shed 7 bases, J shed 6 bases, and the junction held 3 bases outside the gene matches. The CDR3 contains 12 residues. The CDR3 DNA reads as TGTGCCAGCACCCGGGACAGTCAGCCCCAGCATTTT. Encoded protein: CASTRDSQPQHF.

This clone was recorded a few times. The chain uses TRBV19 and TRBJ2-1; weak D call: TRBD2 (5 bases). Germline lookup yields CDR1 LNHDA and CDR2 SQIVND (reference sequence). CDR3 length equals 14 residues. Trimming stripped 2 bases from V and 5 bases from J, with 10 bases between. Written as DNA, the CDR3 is TGTGCCAGTAGTATAACGGAGGCTAACAATGAGCAGTTCTTC. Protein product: CASSITEANNEQFF.

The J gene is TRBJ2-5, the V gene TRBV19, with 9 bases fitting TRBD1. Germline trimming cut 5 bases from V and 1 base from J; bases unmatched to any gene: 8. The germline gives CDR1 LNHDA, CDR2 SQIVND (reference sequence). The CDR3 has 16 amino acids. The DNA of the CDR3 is TGTGCCAGTAGTTTCACCGGGACAGGGAGCCAAGAGACCCAGTACTTC. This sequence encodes CASSFTGTGSQETQYF.

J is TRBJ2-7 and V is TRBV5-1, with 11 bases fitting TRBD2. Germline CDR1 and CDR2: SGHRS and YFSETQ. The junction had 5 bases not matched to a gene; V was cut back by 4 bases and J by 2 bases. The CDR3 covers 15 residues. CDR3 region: CASSKASGGTYEQYF. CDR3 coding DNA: TGCGCCAGCAGCAAAGCTAGCGGGGGGACCTACGAGCAGTACTTC.

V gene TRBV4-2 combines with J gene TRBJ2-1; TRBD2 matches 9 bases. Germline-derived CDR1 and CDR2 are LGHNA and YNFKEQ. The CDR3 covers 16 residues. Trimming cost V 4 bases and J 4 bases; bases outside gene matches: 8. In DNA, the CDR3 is TGTGCCAGCAGCCTAAAAAGACTAGCGGAATACAATGAGCAGTTCTTC. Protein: CASSLKRLAEYNEQFF.

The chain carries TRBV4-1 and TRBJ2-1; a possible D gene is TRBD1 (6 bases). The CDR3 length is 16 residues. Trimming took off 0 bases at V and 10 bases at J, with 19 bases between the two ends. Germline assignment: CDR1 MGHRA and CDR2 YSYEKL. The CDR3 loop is CASSQDWTEKRIEQFF. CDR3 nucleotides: TGCGCCAGCAGCCAAGACTGGACAGAGAAAAGAATCGAGCAGTTCTTC.

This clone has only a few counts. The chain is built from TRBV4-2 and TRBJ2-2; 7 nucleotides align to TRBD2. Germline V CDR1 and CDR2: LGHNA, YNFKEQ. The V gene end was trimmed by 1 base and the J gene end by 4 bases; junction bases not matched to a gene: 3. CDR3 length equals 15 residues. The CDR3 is CASSQVTGGTGELFF. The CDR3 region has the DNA TGTGCCAGCAGCCAAGTAACGGGGGGCACCGGGGAGCTGTTTTTT.